What follows is one T cell receptor (beta chain) and its context. Its antigen is not yet known. Base qualities were left out, and no much larger clone turns up one base away. This sample is part of a study of cytomegalovirus exposure and HLA in healthy donors (dated by TCRdb to about 2017). About the study as a whole: In an earlier analysis of roughly 590 of the donors, approximately 300 Gb of sequence data and approximately 100 million unique TCR beta sequences from roughly 190 million T cells were reported. Besides the first cohort of around 700 subjects, a separate validation cohort made up of about 120 different subjects was used. Using immunosequencing, the study profiled T cell repertoires from fewer than 850 subjects and related those repertoires to cytomegalovirus serostatus. HLA typing covered class I and class II loci at four-digit resolution. Rather than using new phenotypic data, the later analysis identified candidate immune exposures from TCR beta sequences and from how often those sequences occurred across donors. Donor age, sex, ethnicity and CMV serostatus were compiled together with the repertoire data. The genetic ancestry cluster associated with self-reported Caucasian donors included about 81% of the roughly 380 genotyped donors. A later genetic analysis used genome-wide SNP genotypes for 398 of the 666 donors, treating that subset as a discovery cohort. The study aimed to test whether cataloging public T cell receptors could reveal signatures of past pathogen exposure. Among around 400 genotyped donors of the cohort, an average of around 250,000 unique TCR beta nucleotide sequences was sequenced per donor, of which roughly 18% were non-productive. Five DR-DQ haplotypes were handled as single units for association and clustering, since linkage in the cohort was strong. About 280 gigabases of sequencing data and approximately 91 million unique TCR sequences made up an early release that covered over 550 HLA-typed donors. The number of donors typed differed by locus, with roughly 620-630 for A, B, C, DRB1 and DQB1, around 500 for DQA1, over 600 for DPA1, and under 490 for DPB1. A later analysis re-examined previously published TCR beta repertoires from about 670 donors and added high-resolution HLA genotyping to investigate patterns of TCR occurrence. Every repertoire in the discovery cohort had been generated on one and the same sequencing platform. The study combined high-throughput TCR immunosequencing, statistical association of individual TCRs with disease status, and machine learning to predict cytomegalovirus infection status. An earlier analysis of 587 of the donors used high-throughput TCR beta sequencing to judge whether each TCR beta V gene segment behaved as functional or pseudogenic. Summary of the overall study and its limitations: Assigning TCR associations to individual alleles was difficult when HLA alleles, especially DR and DQ, strongly co-occurred. The 87-base-pair reads could not distinguish some IMGT-functional V segments, including TRBV6-2 and TRBV6-3, so those segments were excluded. A group of highly shared sequence variants was considered likely to be a technical artifact of the sequencing pipeline. While some public TCRs were present in many individuals, most TCR sequences turned up only very rarely across donors. At a false discovery rate of 0.05, a later analysis linked some 18,000 TCR beta sequences to specific HLA alleles. In vitro tests confirmed that a few of the cytomegalovirus-associated TCR beta chains recognize cytomegalovirus antigens. A total of about 150 TCR beta chains were listed by the study as associated with cytomegalovirus. A further reported finding was that TCR beta sequences accurately predicted the HLA-A and HLA-B alleles for most subjects in the first cohort. A later genetic analysis associated a missense DCLRE1C variant with V-gene and J-gene trimming of TCR beta chains, and an independent cohort replicated the association. Some 15 rarely observed V segments, including chromosome 9 orphons, were excluded from the earlier analysis of about 610 of the donors because counts were too low. Cytomegalovirus status was reported to be diagnosed by the classifier with high specificity and sensitivity in both the original and validation cohorts. Because some donors lacked HLA typing at each locus, the association tests relied only on the typed subset. In a later analysis, TCR association rates were found to vary across HLA loci, with the most associated TCRs seen for DRB1 alleles and the fewest for HLA-C alleles. Immune exposure information for the cohort was limited to CMV serostatus. A later analysis found that most CMV-associated TCR beta chains appeared HLA-restricted, with HLA associations seemingly driven largely by CMV exposure. The authors suggested that the approach could potentially be generalized to other disease states and immunological phenotypes. Broadly in line with IMGT annotations, most TCR beta V segments showed up in productive rearrangements about 90% or about 30% of the time in an earlier analysis of some 590 of the donors. A later genetic analysis reported fewer N-insertions in productive TCRs among donors in an Asian-associated ancestry cluster than the approximately 700-donor mean. Presence/absence analyses assumed roughly uniform sequencing depth across donors, an assumption that may not hold. Linkage disequilibrium might explain the correlated functional status among segregating V segments, but an unknown experimental factor could not be excluded. The cohort was sequenced for TCR beta chains only, and without alpha or paired-chain data the features that could be detected were limited. In a later analysis, HLA-associated TCR beta chains showed more clonal expansion and lower generation probabilities than non-associated chains that were equally common. A later analysis reported that several top co-occurrence clusters appeared linked to parvovirus B19, influenza, CMV and Epstein-Barr virus.

Preparation of the library involved the immunoSEQ multiplex PCR assay. The multiplex PCR relied on a mix of 60 forward primers for TCR Vbeta segments and 13 reverse primers for TCR Jbeta segments. Amplification of the CDR3 region of rearranged TCR beta genes was performed with a multiplex PCR assay on genomic DNA. The amplified TCR beta libraries were sequenced on the Illumina HiSeq System as 87-base-pair reads. Per the authors' processing: In a later analysis, about 80 million unique TCR beta chains were counted across the 500 to 850 repertoires, and roughly 11 million of these chains were shared by at least two donors. To remove PCR and sequencing errors, raw reads were error-corrected and collapsed into unique sequences using a nearest-neighbor algorithm that merged closely related sequences. Alignment of CDR3 sequences to IMGT reference sequences was used to assign V, D and J gene segments. Each retained sequence needed at least a six-nucleotide match to both a V gene segment and a J gene segment. A rearrangement was called productive if the CDR3 had no stop codons and remained in frame with V and J, and every other rearrangement was called non-productive. CDR3 was defined by IMGT convention, running from the second conserved V-encoded cysteine to the conserved J-encoded phenylalanine. The earlier analysis of some 540 of the donors excluded any sequence lacking an unambiguous match to a single V gene segment. In an earlier analysis of a few hundred of the donors, V segments were called functional above 56.7% productive rearrangements and were called segregating when the between-donor standard deviation exceeded 5%. A statistical classification framework was built to diagnose cytomegalovirus status from the catalog of TCR beta chain sequences. A later analysis assigned V and J genes by comparing TCR nucleotide sequences with IMGT/GENE-DB human TR gene sequences. Using the TCRdist pipeline, a later analysis assigned CDR3 sequences along with most-parsimonious VDJ recombination scenarios. In a later analysis, each TCR beta chain was defined by its CDR3 amino acid sequence together with its V-gene family, and reads lacking a unique V-gene family were excluded. In a later analysis, around 650 highly shared, low-generation-probability nucleotide sequences were removed to address suspected cross-contamination and a sequencing artifact. For each public chain, a later analysis derived a clonal expansion index from normalized ranks of inferred template counts within each repertoire. In a later analysis, generation probabilities were computed with a VDJ recombination model fitted to out-of-frame rearrangements, and the resulting probabilities were checked against IGoR. A later analysis scored TCR-TCR, TCR-HLA and TCR-CMV co-occurrence with hypergeometric tests, applying a repertoire-size bias correction to TCR pairs. A later analysis estimated false discovery rates by permuting HLA or CMV assignments 20 times. A later analysis grouped co-occurring TCRs with DBSCAN, adding TCRdist sequence similarity when clustering within HLA-allele-positive subsets. For co-occurrence clustering, repertoires with fewer than 30,000 or more than 120,000 public chains were excluded, along with four to six repertoires with anomalous nucleotide sharing. The source is immuneACCESS, and TCRdb retained only in-frame sequences with V and J called. Part of the clones is not carried over; for the studies checked, unresolved V genes explain less than half of this, and the remainder is unexplained. V and J calls and clone size are copied from that table; D and trimming were computed from the DNA. Recorded for this sample are 15,000 to 20,000 clones; under 80% of them occurred a single time. The ten largest account for roughly 3.6% of the sample.

The trim is 7 bases for V and 5 bases for J, with a gap of 11 bases between the germline ends. Spanning cysteine to phenylalanine, the CDR3 consists of 13 amino acids. Of all the DNA, just the CDR3 is kept, 39 bases in frame from base 1. Taken from the germline V gene, the CDR1 and CDR2 loops are MNHNS and SASEGT. The cohort was made up of hundreds of healthy bone marrow donors. All cohort members were sampled while nominally healthy, although unrecorded immune exposures were likely present. The donor tested CMV seronegative and was one of the 352 seronegative cohort members. Each donor provided a peripheral blood sample, and peripheral blood mononuclear cells were used for TCR beta sequencing. The Qiagen DNeasy Blood Extraction Kit was used to extract genomic DNA from the blood cell samples.

This sequence originates from a man aged 18 to 35 in good health and CMV-seronegative. The sequence joins TRBV6-1 to TRBJ1-4, with the D gene too uncertain to name. Sequencing was performed on PBMCs. CDR3 reads: CASISSRNEKLFF. The nucleotide sequence is given as TGTGCCAGCATTTCCTCCAGGAATGAAAAACTGTTTTTT.